This is a list of T cell receptor beta chains from one sample in a study of T cells in tumors after PD-1 blockade. TCRdb's copy holds only in-frame clones and misses some; the assay was immunoSEQ multiplex PCR. Of roughly 50,000 clones listed, 81% are singletons. The sequencing here drew on PBMCs, taken before anti-PD-1 treatment. These receptors were taken from a human donor with basal cell carcinoma. Both conserved end residues are part of each CDR3. A D gene is named only where the DNA matches it firmly. Some rows mark clone size as missing; the rest say once, few, many or name a class of expanded clone.

j_call | clone_size | v_call | d_call | cdr3_aa | cdr3_nt
TRBJ1-1 | NA | TRBV11-1 | TRBD1 | CASSLEPDRRSTEAFF | TGTGCCAGCAGCTTAGAACCGGACAGGAGGAGTACTGAAGCTTTCTTT
TRBJ2-2 | once | TRBV14 | NA | CASSLTSGGELFF | TGTGCCAGCAGCCTGACGTCTGGCGGGGAGCTGTTTTTT
TRBJ1-3 | NA | TRBV7-2 | NA | CASSLSGVTGNTIYF | TGTGCCAGCAGCTTATCAGGGGTGACTGGAAACACCATATATTTT
TRBJ1-1 | NA | TRBV18 | TRBD1 | CASSSLLTGTEAFF | TGTGCCAGCTCCTCTCTCCTGACAGGGACTGAAGCTTTCTTT
TRBJ2-1 | NA | TRBV18 | TRBD2 | CASSMGGNNEQFF | TGTGCCAGCTCAATGGGGGGGAACAATGAGCAGTTCTTC
TRBJ1-5 | NA | TRBV6-1 | NA | CASSEEGGQPQHF | TGTGCCAGCAGTGAGGAGGGAGGTCAGCCCCAGCATTTT
TRBJ1-3 | once | TRBV5-1 | NA | CASSNGGENTIYF | TGCGCCAGCTCTAACGGGGGTGAAAACACCATATATTTT
TRBJ1-3 | NA | TRBV6-2/TRBV6-3 | NA | CASSYSGGNTIYF | TGTGCCAGCAGTTACTCCGGGGGAAACACCATATATTTT
TRBJ2-2 | NA | TRBV10-3 | NA | CAINRDTGELFF | TGTGCCATCAACCGGGACACCGGGGAGCTGTTTTTT
TRBJ1-5 | NA | TRBV20-1 | NA | CSASLLHGNQPQHF | TGCAGTGCTAGTTTACTACACGGTAATCAGCCCCAGCATTTT
TRBJ2-7 | NA | TRBV10-1 | NA | CASRKQEATCEQYF | TGCGCCAGCAGGAAACAGGAGGCCACGTGTGAGCAGTACTTC
TRBJ2-5 | NA | TRBV5-4 | TRBD1 | CASSHPGQGWETQYF | TGTGCCAGCAGCCATCCGGGACAGGGGTGGGAGACCCAGTACTTC
TRBJ1-2 | NA | TRBV19 | TRBD1 | CASRWTGAYGYTF | TGTGCCAGTAGGTGGACAGGGGCCTATGGCTACACCTTC
TRBJ2-7 | NA | TRBV28 | NA | CASSLIQGKNEQYF | TGTGCCAGCAGTTTGATACAGGGAAAGAACGAGCAGTACTTC
TRBJ1-5 | few | TRBV7-9 | NA | CASSLEGGNNQPQHF | TGTGCCAGCAGCTTAGAGGGAGGGAACAATCAGCCCCAGCATTTT
TRBJ2-7 | NA | TRBV7-9 | NA | CASSSDGNSYEQYF | TGTGCCAGCAGCTCCGACGGGAACTCCTACGAGCAGTACTTC
TRBJ1-1 | NA | TRBV2 | NA | CASSEGGMTNTEAFF | TGTGCCAGCAGTGAAGGCGGAATGACAAACACTGAAGCTTTCTTT
TRBJ1-2 | NA | TRBV5-1 | NA | CASSPSSRDYGYTF | TGCGCCAGCAGCCCCAGTTCCCGGGACTATGGCTACACCTTC
TRBJ2-2 | NA | TRBV19 | TRBD1 | CASTGQGSTGELFF | TGTGCCAGTACGGGACAGGGGAGCACCGGGGAGCTGTTTTTT
TRBJ2-2 | NA | TRBV10-3 | NA | CAISESVSTGELFF | TGTGCCATCAGTGAGTCGGTCTCCACCGGGGAGCTGTTTTTT
TRBJ2-3 | NA | TRBV3-1/TRBV3-2 | NA | CASSQDQMGTQYF | TGTGCCAGCAGCCAAGATCAGATGGGTACGCAGTATTTT
TRBJ1-1 | NA | TRBV19 | NA | CASSIRLGALNTEAFF | TGTGCCAGTAGTATTCGTTTAGGGGCCCTGAACACTGAAGCTTTCTTT